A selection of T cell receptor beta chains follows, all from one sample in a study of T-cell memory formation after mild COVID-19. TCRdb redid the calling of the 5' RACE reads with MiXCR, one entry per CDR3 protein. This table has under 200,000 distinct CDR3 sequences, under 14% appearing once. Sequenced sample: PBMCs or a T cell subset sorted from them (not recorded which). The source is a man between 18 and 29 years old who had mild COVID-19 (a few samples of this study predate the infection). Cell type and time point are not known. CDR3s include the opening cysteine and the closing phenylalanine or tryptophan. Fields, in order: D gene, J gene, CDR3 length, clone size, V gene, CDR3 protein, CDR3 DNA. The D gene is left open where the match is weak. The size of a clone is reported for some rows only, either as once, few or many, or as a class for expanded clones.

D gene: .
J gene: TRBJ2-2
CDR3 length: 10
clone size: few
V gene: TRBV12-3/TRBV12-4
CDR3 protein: CATATGELFF
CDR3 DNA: TGTGCCACCGCCACCGGGGAGCTGTTTTTT

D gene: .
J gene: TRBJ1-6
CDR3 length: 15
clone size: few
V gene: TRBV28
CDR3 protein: CATTRGGSYNSPLHF
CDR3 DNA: TGTGCCACAACTCGTGGGGGCTCCTATAATTCACCCCTCCACTTT

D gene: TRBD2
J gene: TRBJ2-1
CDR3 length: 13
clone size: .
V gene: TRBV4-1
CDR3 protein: CASSYLAGGPKFF
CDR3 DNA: TGCGCCAGCAGCTACCTAGCGGGGGGGCCTAAGTTCTTC

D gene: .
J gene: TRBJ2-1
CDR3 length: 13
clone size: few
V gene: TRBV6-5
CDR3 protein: CASTPTGRDEQFF
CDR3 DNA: TGTGCCAGCACCCCGACAGGGAGGGATGAGCAGTTCTTC

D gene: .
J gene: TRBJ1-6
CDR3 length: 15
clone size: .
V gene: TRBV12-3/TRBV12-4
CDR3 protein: CASSPPGHPNSPLHF
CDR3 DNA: TGTGCCAGCAGTCCCCCGGGACATCCCAATTCACCCCTCCACTTT

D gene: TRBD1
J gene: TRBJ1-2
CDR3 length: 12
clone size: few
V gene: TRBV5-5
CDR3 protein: CASSLTGGGYTF
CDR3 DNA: TGTGCCAGCAGCTTGACAGGGGGAGGCTACACCTTC

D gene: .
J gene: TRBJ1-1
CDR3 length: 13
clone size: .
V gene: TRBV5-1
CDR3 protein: CASSIPGGTEAFF
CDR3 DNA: TGCGCCAGCAGCATCCCGGGCGGCACTGAAGCTTTCTTT

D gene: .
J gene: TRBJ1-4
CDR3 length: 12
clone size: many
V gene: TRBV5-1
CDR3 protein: CASSLENEKLFF
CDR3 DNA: TGCGCCAGCAGCTTGGAGAATGAAAAACTGTTTTTT

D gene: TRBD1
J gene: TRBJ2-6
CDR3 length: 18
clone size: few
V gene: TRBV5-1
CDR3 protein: CASSLVPGQATGANVLTF
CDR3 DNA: TGCGCCAGCAGCTTAGTCCCGGGACAGGCGACTGGGGCCAACGTCCTGACTTTC

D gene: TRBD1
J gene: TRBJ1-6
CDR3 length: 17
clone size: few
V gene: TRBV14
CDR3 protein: CASSPPGQFTLGSPLHF
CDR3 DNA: TGTGCCAGCAGTCCTCCGGGACAGTTCACCCTGGGGTCACCCCTCCACTTT

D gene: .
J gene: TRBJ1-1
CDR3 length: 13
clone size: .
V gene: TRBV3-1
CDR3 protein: CASSQNENTEAFF
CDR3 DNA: TGTGCCAGCAGCCAGAACGAGAACACTGAAGCTTTCTTT

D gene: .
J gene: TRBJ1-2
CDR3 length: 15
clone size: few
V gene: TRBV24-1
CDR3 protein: CATSDPPRGDYGYTF
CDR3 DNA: TGTGCCACCAGTGATCCCCCCAGGGGTGACTATGGCTACACCTTC

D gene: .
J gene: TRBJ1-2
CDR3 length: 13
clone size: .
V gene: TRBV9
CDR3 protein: CASSAQGNYGYTF
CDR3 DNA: TGTGCCAGCAGTGCCCAGGGAAATTATGGCTACACCTTC

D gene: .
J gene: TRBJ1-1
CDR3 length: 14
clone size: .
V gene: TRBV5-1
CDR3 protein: CASSKDRQNTEAFF
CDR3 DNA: TGCGCCAGCAGCAAGGACAGACAGAACACTGAAGCTTTCTTT

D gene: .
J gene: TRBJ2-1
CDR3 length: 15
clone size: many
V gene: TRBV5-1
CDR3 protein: CASSFGQTSPARQFF
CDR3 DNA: TGCGCCAGCAGCTTCGGACAGACTAGCCCTGCTAGGCAGTTCTTC

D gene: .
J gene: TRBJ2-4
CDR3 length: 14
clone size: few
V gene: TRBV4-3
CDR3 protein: CASQGGGTPGIQYF
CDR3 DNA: TGCGCCAGCCAAGGGGGGGGGACCCCGGGCATTCAGTACTTC

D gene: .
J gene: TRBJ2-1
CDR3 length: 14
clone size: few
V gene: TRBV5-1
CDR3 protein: CASSLGTPSNEQFF
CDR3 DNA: TGCGCCAGCAGCTTGGGGACGCCCTCCAATGAGCAGTTCTTC

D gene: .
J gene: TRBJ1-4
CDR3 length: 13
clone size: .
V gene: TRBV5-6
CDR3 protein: CASSSGQREKLFF
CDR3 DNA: TGTGCCAGCAGCTCCGGACAGAGAGAAAAACTGTTTTTT

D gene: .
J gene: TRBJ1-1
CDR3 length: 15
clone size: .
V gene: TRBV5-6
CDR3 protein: CASSHKGRGNTEAFF
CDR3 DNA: TGTGCCAGCAGCCACAAGGGAAGGGGGAACACTGAAGCTTTCTTT

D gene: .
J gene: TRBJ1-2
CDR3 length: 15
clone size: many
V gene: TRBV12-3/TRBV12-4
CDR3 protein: CASSLGKDASYGYTF
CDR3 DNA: TGTGCCAGCAGCTTAGGAAAAGACGCTTCCTATGGCTACACCTTC

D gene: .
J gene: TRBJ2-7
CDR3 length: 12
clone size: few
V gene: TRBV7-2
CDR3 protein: CASSTFGYEQYF
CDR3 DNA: TGTGCCAGCAGCACCTTTGGGTACGAGCAGTACTTC

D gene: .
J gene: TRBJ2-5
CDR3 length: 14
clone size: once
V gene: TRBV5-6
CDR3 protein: CASSYRDGQETQYF
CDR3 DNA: TGTGCCAGCAGCTATAGGGACGGCCAAGAGACCCAGTACTTC

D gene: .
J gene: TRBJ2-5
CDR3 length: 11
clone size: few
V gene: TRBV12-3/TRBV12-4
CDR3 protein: CASSSRGAQYF
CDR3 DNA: TGTGCCAGCAGTTCTCGCGGGGCCCAGTACTTC

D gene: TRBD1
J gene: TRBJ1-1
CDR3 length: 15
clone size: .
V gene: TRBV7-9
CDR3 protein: CASSWGTGESTEAFF
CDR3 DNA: TGTGCCAGCAGCTGGGGGACAGGGGAGAGCACTGAAGCTTTCTTT

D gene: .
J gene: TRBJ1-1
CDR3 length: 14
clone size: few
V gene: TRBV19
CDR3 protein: CASTTFGRGAEAFF
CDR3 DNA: TGTGCCAGTACTACTTTTGGCAGAGGCGCTGAAGCTTTCTTT

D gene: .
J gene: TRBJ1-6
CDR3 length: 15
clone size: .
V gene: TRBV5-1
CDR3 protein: CASTTEGTYNSPLHF
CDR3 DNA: TGCGCCAGCACCACGGAGGGAACCTATAATTCACCCCTCCACTTT

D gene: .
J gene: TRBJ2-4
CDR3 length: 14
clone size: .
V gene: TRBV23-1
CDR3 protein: CASSQSGGKNIQYF
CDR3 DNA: TGCGCCAGCAGTCAATCAGGCGGGAAAAACATTCAGTACTTC

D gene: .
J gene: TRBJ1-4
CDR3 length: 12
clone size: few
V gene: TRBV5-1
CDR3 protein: CASRPNNEKLFF
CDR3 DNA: TGCGCCAGCCGGCCAAATAATGAAAAACTGTTTTTT

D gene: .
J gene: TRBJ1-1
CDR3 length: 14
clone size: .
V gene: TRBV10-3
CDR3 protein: CAIVSGRGNTEAFF
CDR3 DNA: TGTGCCATAGTTTCGGGACGGGGGAACACTGAAGCTTTCTTT

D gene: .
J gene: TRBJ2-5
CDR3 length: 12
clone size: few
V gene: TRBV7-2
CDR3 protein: CASRGASETQYF
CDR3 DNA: TGTGCCAGCCGGGGGGCCAGTGAGACCCAGTACTTC

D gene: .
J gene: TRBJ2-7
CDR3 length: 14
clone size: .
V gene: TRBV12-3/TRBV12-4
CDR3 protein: CASTRLDNVKEQYF
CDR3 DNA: TGTGCCAGCACTAGGTTGGACAACGTGAAAGAGCAGTACTTC

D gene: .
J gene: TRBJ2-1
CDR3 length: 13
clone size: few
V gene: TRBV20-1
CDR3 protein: CSARGRDYNEQFF
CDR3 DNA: TGCAGTGCTAGAGGCCGGGACTACAATGAGCAGTTCTTC

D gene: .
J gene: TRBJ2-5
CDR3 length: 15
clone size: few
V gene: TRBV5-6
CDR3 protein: CASSLGWSGPETQYF
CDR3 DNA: TGTGCCAGCAGCCTGGGGTGGTCAGGGCCGGAGACCCAGTACTTC

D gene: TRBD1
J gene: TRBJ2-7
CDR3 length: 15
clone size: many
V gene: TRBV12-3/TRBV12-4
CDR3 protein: CASRRGTDSPYEQYF
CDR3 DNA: TGTGCCAGCAGGAGAGGGACAGATTCTCCCTACGAGCAGTACTTC

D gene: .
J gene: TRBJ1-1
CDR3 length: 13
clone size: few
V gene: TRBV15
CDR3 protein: CATSRERDTEAFF
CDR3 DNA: TGTGCCACCAGCAGAGAAAGGGACACTGAAGCTTTCTTT

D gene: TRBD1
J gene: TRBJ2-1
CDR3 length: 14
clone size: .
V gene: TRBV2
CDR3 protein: CASRGDRHYNEQFF
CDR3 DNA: TGTGCCAGCAGGGGGGACAGACACTACAATGAGCAGTTCTTC

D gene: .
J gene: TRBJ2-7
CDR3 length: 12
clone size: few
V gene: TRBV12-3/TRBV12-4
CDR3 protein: CASRRWPGEQYF
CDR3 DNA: TGTGCCAGCCGTCGATGGCCGGGGGAGCAGTACTTC

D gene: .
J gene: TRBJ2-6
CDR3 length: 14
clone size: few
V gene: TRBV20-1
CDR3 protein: CSAPPQTGANVLTF
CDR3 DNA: TGCAGTGCTCCTCCTCAGACCGGGGCCAACGTCCTGACTTTC

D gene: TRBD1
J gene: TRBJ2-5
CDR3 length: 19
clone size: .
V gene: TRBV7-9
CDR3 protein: CASSLGGPGTELRVETQYF
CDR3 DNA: TGTGCCAGCAGCTTAGGGGGGCCCGGGACAGAGTTGAGAGTTGAGACCCAGTACTTC

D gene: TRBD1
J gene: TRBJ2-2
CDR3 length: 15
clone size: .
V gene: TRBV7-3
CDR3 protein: CASSRTGENTGELFF
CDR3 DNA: TGTGCCAGCAGCCGGACAGGGGAGAACACCGGGGAGCTGTTTTTT

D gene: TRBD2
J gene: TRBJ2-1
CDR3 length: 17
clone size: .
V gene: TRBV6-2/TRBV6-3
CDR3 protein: CASSRTPSGGSYNEQFF
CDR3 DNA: TGTGCCAGCAGTCGTACGCCCAGCGGGGGCTCCTACAATGAGCAGTTCTTC

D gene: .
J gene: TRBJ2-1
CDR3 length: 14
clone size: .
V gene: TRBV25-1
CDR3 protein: CASSAPRSLNEQFF
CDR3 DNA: TGTGCCAGCAGTGCCCCCCGGTCTCTTAATGAGCAGTTCTTC

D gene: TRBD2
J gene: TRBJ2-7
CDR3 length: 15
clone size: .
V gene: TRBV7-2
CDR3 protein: CASSTRGGSFYEQYF
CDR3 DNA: TGTGCCAGCAGCACGCGGGGGGGCTCCTTTTACGAGCAGTACTTC

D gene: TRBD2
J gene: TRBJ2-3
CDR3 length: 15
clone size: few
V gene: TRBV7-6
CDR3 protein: CASSLGPAGGGTQYF
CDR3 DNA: TGTGCCAGCAGCTTAGGCCCCGCGGGGGGCGGTACGCAGTATTTT

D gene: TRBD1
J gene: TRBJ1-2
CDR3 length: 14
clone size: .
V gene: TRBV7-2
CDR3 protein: CASSLPGQGYGYTF
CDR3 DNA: TGTGCCAGCAGTTTACCGGGACAGGGCTATGGCTACACCTTC

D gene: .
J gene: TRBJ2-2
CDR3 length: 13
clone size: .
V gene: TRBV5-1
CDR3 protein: CASSLFGTGELFF
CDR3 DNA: TGCGCCAGCAGCTTGTTTGGCACCGGGGAGCTGTTTTTT

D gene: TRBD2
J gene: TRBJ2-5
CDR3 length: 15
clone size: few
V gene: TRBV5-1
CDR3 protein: CASSLGRGRGETQYF
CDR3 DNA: TGCGCCAGCAGCTTGGGCCGAGGGCGGGGGGAGACCCAGTACTTC

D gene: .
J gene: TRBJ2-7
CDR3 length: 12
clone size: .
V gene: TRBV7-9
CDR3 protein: CASSPVQYEQYF
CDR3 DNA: TGTGCCAGCAGTCCCGTACAGTACGAGCAGTACTTC

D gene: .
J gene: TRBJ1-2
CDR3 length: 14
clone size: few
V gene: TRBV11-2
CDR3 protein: CASSLSSGPYGYTF
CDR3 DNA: TGTGCCAGCAGCTTAAGTTCGGGGCCCTATGGCTACACCTTC

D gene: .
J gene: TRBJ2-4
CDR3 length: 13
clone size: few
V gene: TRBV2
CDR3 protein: CASSEGQENIQYF
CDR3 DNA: TGTGCCAGCAGTGAAGGGCAGGAAAACATTCAGTACTTC

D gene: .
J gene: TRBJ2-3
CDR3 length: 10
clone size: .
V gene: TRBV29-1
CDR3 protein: CSVGGYTQYF
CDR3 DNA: TGCAGCGTTGGCGGATATACGCAGTATTTT

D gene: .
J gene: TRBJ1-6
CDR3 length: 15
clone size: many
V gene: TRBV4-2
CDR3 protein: CASSPTLGYNSPLHF
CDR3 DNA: TGTGCCAGCAGCCCGACGTTGGGGTATAATTCACCCCTCCACTTT